The source of this T cell receptor (beta chain) is a study of T cells expressing NK-cell markers (dated by TCRdb to the early 2020s). A note on the overall study: Three sorted T-cell subsets (CD3+CD56+NKG2C+, CD3+CD56+NKG2C- and CD3+CD56-NKG2C+) from eight donors had their TCR beta-chain repertoires profiled. Among the eight sequenced donors, only one was HCMV-seronegative, while the other seven were HCMV-seropositive. All eight donors whose samples were sequenced were randomly selected healthy volunteers, three of them men and five women. Sequencing of the libraries produced 2 x 150 bp reads on Illumina HiSeq 2000/2500, MiSeq or NextSeq.

General conclusions and limits of the study: Those dominant clonotypes were again the most abundant among CD3+CD56-NKG2C+ cells in four donors, at about 25-60.1%. For roughly 6 donors, the dominant CD3+CD56+NKG2C+ clonotypes were among the top 10 CD8+ clonotypes and accounted for roughly 1.0-7.5% of CD8+ T cells. Whether the expanded NKG2C-expressing T cell clones were specific for HCMV antigens was left unclear.

Concerning this clonotype: The antigen it recognizes is unknown.

Sequenced on an Illumina HiSeq 2000. TCR beta cDNA libraries were prepared using 5'RACE template switching, which introduced a universal primer site and unique molecular identifiers. cDNA synthesis was primed from the TCR beta constant segment and was followed by two successive PCR amplification steps. Under the source paper's analysis protocol: MIGEC was used to demultiplex reads and group reads by UMI, and MiTCR was used to assemble and quantify clonotypes. To exclude erroneous sequences, any TCR cDNA sequence not supported by at least two reads was discarded. The tcR package was used for downstream repertoire analysis, and clonotypes were matched across fractions by CDR3 nucleotide sequence plus V segment. Antigen specificity was annotated against VDJdb with VDJmatch, allowing one amino acid substitution in CDR3. TCRdb reprocessed the reads, so every CDR3 protein sequence counts as one entry and DNA is not shown. The V and J calls shown here were made by TCRdb, not taken from the authors' results. The sample table holds about 180,000 distinct CDR3 sequences. The ten top clones hold roughly a fifth of the sample.

To determine HCMV serostatus, a commercial ELISA kit was used to detect HCMV-specific IgG in serum. Ficoll density gradient centrifugation was used to isolate peripheral blood mononuclear cells from blood. Material for sequencing was blood T cells: a sorted CD56 or NKG2C T cell subset, CD4+ or CD8+ T cells, or bulk PBMC T cells (not recorded which). This clonotype was obtained from a man aged 18-69 years in good health.

The CDR3 loop reads CASSLIAAVVHTEAFF. The chain is encoded by TRBV27 joined to TRBJ1-1. The germline V gene (reference sequence) sets CDR1 to MNHEY and CDR2 to SMNVEV. Spanning cysteine to phenylalanine, the CDR3 consists of 16 amino acids. DNA is not recorded here.